This T cell receptor (beta chain) was retrieved from a study of CXCR3-negative and CXCR3-positive naive CD8 T cells. Study-wide results and caveats: Diversity proved comparably high across both naive subsets and much lower in memory CD8+ cells. TRBV-TRBJ usage matched between naive CXCR3-negative and CXCR3-positive cells but not between memory cells.

Naive CD8+ T cells carried a CD45RO-CCR7+CD27+CD95- phenotype. Per germline, CDR1 LNHDA and CDR2 SQIVND (reference sequence). The CDR3 length is 15 residues. Concerning this clonotype itself: Its specificity is not known.

The authors made the TRB cDNA libraries by 5' RACE using UMI labels. TCRdb reprocessed the 5' RACE reads and stores each CDR3 protein as one record, lacking DNA. Its table lists around 92,000 distinct CDR3 sequences. Sequenced sample: naive CXCR3- CD8+ T cells from blood. As to subset: CD45RO-CCR7+CD27+CD95- naive CD8+ T cells lacking CXCR3 (TNR3-). The chain links TRBV19 to TRBJ2-7; there is no DNA to check the TCRdb D call of TRBD1. This receptor was obtained from a human donor in good health. Some clones in this sample may be carry-over from other donors' samples. CDR3 region: CASSIGTGDFYEQYF. The full variable domain, completed using reference TRBV19 and TRBJ2-7, is DGGITQSPKYLFRKEGQNVTLSCEQNLNHDAMYWYRQDPGQGLRLIYYSQIVNDFQKGDIAEGYSVSREKKESFPLTVTSAQKNPTAFYLCASSIGTGDFYEQYFGPGTRLTVT.